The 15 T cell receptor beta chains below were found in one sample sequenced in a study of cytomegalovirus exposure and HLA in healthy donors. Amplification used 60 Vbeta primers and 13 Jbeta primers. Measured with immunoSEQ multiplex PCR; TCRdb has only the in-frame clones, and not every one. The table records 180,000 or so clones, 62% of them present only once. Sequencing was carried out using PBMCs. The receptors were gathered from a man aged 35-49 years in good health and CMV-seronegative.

In DNA form, the CDR3 reads TGTGCCTGGAGTGGGCTAGCGGGCTCCACAGATACGCAGTATTTT. Translating it yields CAWSGLAGSTDTQYF. V and J are TRBV30 and TRBJ2-3; 8 bases line up with TRBD2. The CDR3 is 15 residues long. Per the germline V gene, CDR1 is GTSNPN and CDR2 is SVGIG (reference sequence). The V segment lost 1 base and the J segment 2 bases; nucleotides outside the gene matches: 5.

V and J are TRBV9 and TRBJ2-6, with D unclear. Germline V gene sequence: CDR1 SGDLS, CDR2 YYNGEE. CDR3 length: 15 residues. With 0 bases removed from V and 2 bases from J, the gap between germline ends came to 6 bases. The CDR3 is CASSVEAPGANVLTF. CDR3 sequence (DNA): TGTGCCAGCAGCGTAGAAGCCCCTGGGGCCAACGTCCTGACTTTC.

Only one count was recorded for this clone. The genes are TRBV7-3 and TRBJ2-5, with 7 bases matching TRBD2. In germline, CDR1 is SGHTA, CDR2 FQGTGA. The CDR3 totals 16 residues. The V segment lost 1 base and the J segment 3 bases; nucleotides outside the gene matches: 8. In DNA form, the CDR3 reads TGTGCCAGCAGCTTAAGTCGGGCGGCGGGAGAAGAGACCCAGTACTTC. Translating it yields CASSLSRAAGEETQYF.

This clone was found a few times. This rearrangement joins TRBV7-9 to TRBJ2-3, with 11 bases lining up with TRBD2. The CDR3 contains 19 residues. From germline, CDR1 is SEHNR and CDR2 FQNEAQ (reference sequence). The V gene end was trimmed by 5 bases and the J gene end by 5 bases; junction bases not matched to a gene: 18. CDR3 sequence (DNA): TGTGCCAGCAGCCAAACGGGACGGTTAGCGGGAGGGCCGATAGATACGCAGTATTTT. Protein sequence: CASSQTGRLAGGPIDTQYF.

The CDR3 is CASSSSKQYF. DNA for the CDR3: TGTGCCAGCAGTTCATCTAAGCAGTACTTC. The V call is TRBV6-6, the J call TRBJ2-5; D gene uncertain. CDR3 length equals 10 residues. CDR1 is MNHNY, CDR2 SVGAGI, per germline (reference sequence). The germline V and J ends were trimmed by 4 bases and 11 bases, with 8 bases remaining between them.

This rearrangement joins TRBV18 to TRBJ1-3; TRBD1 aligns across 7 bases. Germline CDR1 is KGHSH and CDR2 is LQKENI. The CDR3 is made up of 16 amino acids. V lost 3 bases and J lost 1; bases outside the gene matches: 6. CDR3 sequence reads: CASSPSTQGSGNTIYF. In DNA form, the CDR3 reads TGTGCCAGCTCACCTAGCACACAGGGGTCTGGAAACACCATATATTTT.

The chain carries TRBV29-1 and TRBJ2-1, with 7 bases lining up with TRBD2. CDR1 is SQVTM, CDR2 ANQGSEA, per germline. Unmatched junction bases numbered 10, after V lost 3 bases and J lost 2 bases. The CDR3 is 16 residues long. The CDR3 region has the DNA TGCAGCGTTGATCACGCCAGCCTAGCGGCCTACAATGAGCAGTTCTTC. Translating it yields CSVDHASLAAYNEQFF.

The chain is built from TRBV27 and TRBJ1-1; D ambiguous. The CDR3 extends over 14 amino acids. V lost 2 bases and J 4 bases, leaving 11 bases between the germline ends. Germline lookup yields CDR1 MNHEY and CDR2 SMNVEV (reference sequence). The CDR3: CASSLEVLSTEAFF. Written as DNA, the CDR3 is TGTGCCAGCAGTTTAGAGGTCCTGAGCACTGAAGCTTTCTTT.

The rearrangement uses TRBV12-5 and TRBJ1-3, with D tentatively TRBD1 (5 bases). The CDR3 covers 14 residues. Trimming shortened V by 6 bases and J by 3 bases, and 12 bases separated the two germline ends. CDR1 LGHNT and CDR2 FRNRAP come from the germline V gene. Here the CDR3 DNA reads TGTGCTAGTGGGACGCAGGGTGGTGGAAACACCATATATTTT. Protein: CASGTQGGGNTIYF.

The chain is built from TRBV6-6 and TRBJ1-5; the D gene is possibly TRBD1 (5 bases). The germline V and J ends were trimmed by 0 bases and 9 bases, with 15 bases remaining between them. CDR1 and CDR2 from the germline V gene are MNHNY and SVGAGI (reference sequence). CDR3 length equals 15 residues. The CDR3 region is CASSYSPIGGSPQHF. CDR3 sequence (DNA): TGTGCCAGCAGTTACTCTCCAATCGGGGGATCGCCCCAGCATTTT.

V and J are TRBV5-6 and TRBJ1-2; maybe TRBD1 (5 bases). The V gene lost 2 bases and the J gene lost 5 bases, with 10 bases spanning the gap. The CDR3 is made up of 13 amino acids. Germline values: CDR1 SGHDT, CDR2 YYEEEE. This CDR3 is CASSFDSDYGYTF. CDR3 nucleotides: TGTGCCAGCAGCTTCGACAGCGATTATGGCTACACCTTC.

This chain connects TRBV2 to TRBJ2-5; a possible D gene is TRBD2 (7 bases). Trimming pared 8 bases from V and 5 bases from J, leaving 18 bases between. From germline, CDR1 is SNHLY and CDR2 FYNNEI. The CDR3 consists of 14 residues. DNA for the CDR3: TGTGCCAGCTCCCCCGGGGGGCGGGTGGAGACCCAGTACTTC. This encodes CASSPGGRVETQYF.

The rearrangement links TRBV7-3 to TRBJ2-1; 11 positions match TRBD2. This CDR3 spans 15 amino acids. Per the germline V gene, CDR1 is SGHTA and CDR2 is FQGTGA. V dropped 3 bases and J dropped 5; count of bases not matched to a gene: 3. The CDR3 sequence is CASSFSGRGDNEQFF. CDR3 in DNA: TGTGCCAGCAGCTTTAGCGGGAGGGGGGACAATGAGCAGTTCTTC.

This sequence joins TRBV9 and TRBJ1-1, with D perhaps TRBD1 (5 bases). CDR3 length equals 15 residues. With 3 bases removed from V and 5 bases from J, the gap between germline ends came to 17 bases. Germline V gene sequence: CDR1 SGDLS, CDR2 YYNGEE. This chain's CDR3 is CASSAPGGVNTEAFF. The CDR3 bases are TGTGCCAGCAGCGCCCCGGGGGGGGTTAATACTGAAGCTTTCTTT.

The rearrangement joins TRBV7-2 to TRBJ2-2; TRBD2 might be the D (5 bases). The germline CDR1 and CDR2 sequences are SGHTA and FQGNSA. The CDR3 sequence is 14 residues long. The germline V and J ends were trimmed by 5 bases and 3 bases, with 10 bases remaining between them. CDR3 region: CASSQAVDTGELFF. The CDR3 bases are TGTGCCAGCAGCCAAGCGGTTGACACCGGGGAGCTGTTTTTT. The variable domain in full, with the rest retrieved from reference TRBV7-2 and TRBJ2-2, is GAGVSQSPSNKVTEKGKDVELRCDPISGHTALYWYRQSLGQGLEFLIYFQGNSAPDKSGLPSDRFSAERTGGSVSTLTIQRTQQEDSAVYLCASSQAVDTGELFFGEGSRLTVL.